This passage covers 11 T cell receptor beta chains from one sample sequenced in a study of OX40 agonist ivuxolimab in advanced cancers. The table came from immunoSEQ multiplex PCR; TCRdb's copy has only in-frame clones and leaves some out. The sample shows more than 70,000 clones, over 70% of them seen only once. The input for sequencing was CD4+ or CD8+ T cells sorted from blood, taken in a trial of the OX40 agonist ivuxolimab. The receptor source for this set is an adult with an advanced solid tumor such as melanoma, head and neck, liver or kidney cancer.

This rearrangement joins TRBV5-1 to TRBJ1-1; 8 positions agree with TRBD1. Per germline, CDR1 SGHRS and CDR2 YFSETQ. The ends lost 0 bases at V and 5 bases at J; junction bases unmatched: 6. CDR3 size: 15 residues. DNA for the CDR3: TGCGCCAGCAGCTTGGGTAACACAGGGGGGACTGAAGCTTTCTTT. Translating gives CASSLGNTGGTEAFF.

The CDR3 region is CASSFDQGDTQYF. CDR3 coding DNA: TGTGCCAGCAGCTTTGATCAGGGAGATACGCAGTATTTT. The V gene is TRBV7-3, the J gene TRBJ2-3, with a weak D call TRBD1 (5 bases). The ends were cut back, 3 bases at V and 5 bases at J, with 9 bases in the middle. Germline loops: CDR1 SGHTA, CDR2 FQGTGA. The CDR3 spans 13 residues.

Note on this clone: At one of its ends the junction is not consistent with the germline gene, which may arise from a read error. V usage is TRBV19 and J usage is TRBJ1-2; unclear D gene. This CDR3 region has 12 residues. Germline CDR1 and CDR2: LNHDA and SQIVND (reference sequence). Here the CDR3 reads CASSGGPYAYTF. For the CDR3, the DNA is TGTGCCAGTAGTGGCGGCCCATATGCCTACACCTTC.

The rearrangement links TRBV27 to TRBJ2-6; D might be TRBD1 or TRBD2, each matching 5 bases. CDR1 and CDR2 (germline): MNHEY, SMNVEV (reference sequence). Trimming pared 5 bases from V and 0 bases from J, leaving 17 bases between. The CDR3 spans 18 residues. The CDR3 DNA is TGTGCCAGCAGTGTCCGGGACGTTCGAAGCTCTGGGGCCAACGTCCTGACTTTC. Translation gives CASSVRDVRSSGANVLTF.

With respect to this clone: The sample has other DNA sequences that encode this CDR3 too. The chain has TRBV5-1 and TRBJ1-2; D not certain. CDR1 and CDR2 (germline): SGHRS, YFSETQ. V gave up 0 bases and J gave up 0 bases, with 6 bases separating them. The CDR3 covers 14 residues. The CDR3 DNA sequence: TGCGCCAGCAGCTTGGAGTCCACTAACTATGGCTACACCTTC. Protein product: CASSLESTNYGYTF. Using reference TRBV5-1 and TRBJ1-2 for the parts outside the CDR3, the full variable domain is KAGVTQTPRYLIKTRGQQVTLSCSPISGHRSVSWYQQTPGQGLQFLFEYFSETQRNKGNFPGRFSGRQFSNSRSEMNVSTLELGDSALYLCASSLESTNYGYTFGSGTRLTVV.

The chain recombines TRBV6-7 with TRBJ1-1; D possibly corresponds to TRBD1 (6 bases). TRBV6-7 is assigned to the ORF class and has an uncertain function. The CDR3 loop spans 14 amino acids. Trimming shortened V by 0 bases and J by 1 base, and 6 bases separated the two germline ends. The CDR3 loop reads CASSYSTGNTEAFF. The CDR3 region has the DNA TGTGCCAGCAGTTACTCGACAGGGAACACTGAAGCTTTCTTT.

V usage is TRBV5-1 and J usage is TRBJ2-7; TRBD1 might be the D (5 bases). Germline V gene data show CDR1 as SGHRS and CDR2 as YFSETQ. The CDR3 has 15 amino acids. The V end was cut by 3 bases, the J end by 3 bases, with 16 bases between. CDR3 sequence (DNA): TGCGCCAGCAGCTGGTCTCCAGGGATTAACTACGAGCAGTACTTC. The encoded protein is CASSWSPGINYEQYF.

The CDR3 DNA reads TGTGCCAGCAGCTCCGCGGACAGGGAGCAGTTCTTC. Its translation is CASSSADREQFF. This chain uses TRBV7-3 with TRBJ2-1, with 7 bases identical to TRBD1. Germline V gene sequence: CDR1 SGHTA, CDR2 FQGTGA. J gave up 10 bases and V 4 bases, and 4 bases lay outside the gene matches. This CDR3 has 12 amino acids.

V usage is TRBV9 and J usage is TRBJ2-3; no firm D call. There are 14 residues in the CDR3. Trimming shortened V by 1 base and J by 4 bases, and 10 bases separated the two germline ends. Germline CDR1 and CDR2: SGDLS and YYNGEE. CDR3 sequence: CASSVSPNPDTQYF. CDR3 nucleotide sequence: TGTGCCAGCAGCGTATCCCCCAATCCAGATACGCAGTATTTT.

The chain recombines TRBV18 with TRBJ1-1; maybe TRBD1 (6 bases). The CDR3 length is 13 residues. V lost 4 bases, J lost 1 base, and 7 bases lay in between. Germline CDR1 reads KGHSH; CDR2 reads LQKENI. The CDR3 loop reads CASSQGENTEAFF. CDR3 nucleotides: TGTGCCAGCTCACAGGGGGAGAACACTGAAGCTTTCTTT.

This clone was seen once. V gene TRBV4-3 combines with J gene TRBJ2-7; 7 nucleotides line up with TRBD1. This CDR3 is 16 amino acids long. Germline V gene sequence: CDR1 LGHNA, CDR2 YSLEER. The J segment lost 2 bases and the V segment lost 2 bases, leaving 9 bases of the junction unmatched. The CDR3 sequence: CASSQSPGTAAYEQYF. The CDR3, as DNA: TGCGCCAGCAGCCAATCCCCCGGGACAGCAGCCTACGAGCAGTACTTC.